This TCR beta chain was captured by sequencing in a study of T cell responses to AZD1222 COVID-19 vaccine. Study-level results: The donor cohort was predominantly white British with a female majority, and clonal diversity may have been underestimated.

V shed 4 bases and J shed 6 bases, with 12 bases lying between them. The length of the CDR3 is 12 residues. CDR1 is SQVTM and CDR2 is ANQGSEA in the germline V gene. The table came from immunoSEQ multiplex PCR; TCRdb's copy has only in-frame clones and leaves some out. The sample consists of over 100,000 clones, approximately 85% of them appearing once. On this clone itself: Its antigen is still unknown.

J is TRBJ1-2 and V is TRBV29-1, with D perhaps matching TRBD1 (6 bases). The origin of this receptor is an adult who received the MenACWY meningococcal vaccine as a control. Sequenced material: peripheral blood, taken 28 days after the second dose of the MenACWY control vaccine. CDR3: CSVALGANGYTF. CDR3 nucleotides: TGCAGCGTTGCATTGGGGGCCAATGGCTACACCTTC.